Following are 19 T cell receptor beta chains from one sample sequenced in a study of somatic mutations in cytotoxic T cells in rheumatoid arthritis. This table comes from immunoSEQ multiplex PCR, and its TCRdb copy is limited to in-frame clones, with some not included. The sample carries roughly 4,000 clones, approximately 95% recorded once. Material: CD8+ T cells sorted from blood. The source is a woman aged 55-75 years with rheumatoid arthritis.

This clone was picked up a small number of times. V gene TRBV4-1 combines with J gene TRBJ1-6, with unresolved D. The CDR3 length is 14 residues. The V end was cut by 3 bases, the J end by 7 bases, with 10 bases between. Germline-derived CDR1 and CDR2 are MGHRA and YSYEKL. DNA for the CDR3: TGCGCCAGCAGCCAGGAGGGCGGAAATTCACCCCTCCACTTT. Protein sequence: CASSQEGGNSPLHF.

This sequence joins TRBV7-9 and TRBJ2-7, with D hard to call. V was shortened by 5 bases and J by 5 bases, with 13 bases between the two germline ends. CDR1 is SEHNR and CDR2 is FQNEAQ in the germline V gene (reference sequence). This CDR3 has 13 residues. CDR3 bases: TGTGCCAGCAGCCCCGCGCGAGGCCACGAGCAGTACTTC. This sequence encodes CASSPARGHEQYF. Full variable domain (outside the CDR3, taken from reference TRBV7-9 and TRBJ2-7): DTGVSQNPRHKITKRGQNVTFRCDPISEHNRLYWYRQTLGQGPEFLTYFQNEAQLEKSRLLSDRFSAERPKGSFSTLEIQRTEQGDSAMYLCASSPARGHEQYFGPGTRLTVT.

This clone was counted once. The gene calls are TRBV7-9 and TRBJ1-2; D call uncertain. Deletions cut 5 bases from V and 0 bases from J, with 10 bases between. Germline V lookup: CDR1 SEHNR, CDR2 FQNEAQ (reference sequence). The CDR3 extends over 14 amino acids. This chain's CDR3 is CASSGPHANYGYTF. CDR3 bases: TGTGCCAGCAGCGGCCCACACGCTAACTATGGCTACACCTTC.

The V call is TRBV29-1, the J call TRBJ1-1; D gene ambiguous. The germline V gene has CDR1 SQVTM and CDR2 ANQGSEA. V was cut by 3 bases and J by 5 bases, with 7 bases left in between. This CDR3 has 11 residues. CDR3 coding DNA: TGCAGCGTTGACCCCGGGACTGAAGCTTTCTTT. Protein product: CSVDPGTEAFF.

V gene TRBV11-3 combines with J gene TRBJ2-3, with 7 nucleotides matching TRBD1. Trimming took 6 bases from V and 2 from J; bases not matched to a gene: 8. The germline CDR1 and CDR2 sequences are SGHNT and YENEEA. The CDR3 length is 15 residues. The CDR3 bases are TGTGCCAGCAGGCCTCGGGACAGTTTCACAGATACGCAGTATTTT. This encodes CASRPRDSFTDTQYF.

A single count supports this clone. The CDR3 DNA reads as TGCGCCAGCAGCATCGGACTGGGGGGACCAGATACGCAGTATTTT. This translates into CASSIGLGGPDTQYF. V and J are TRBV5-1 and TRBJ2-3; TRBD2 is a possible D gene (6 bases). Per germline, CDR1 SGHRS and CDR2 YFSETQ. CDR3 length equals 15 residues. V was cut by 4 bases and J by 4 bases, with 16 bases left in between. The full variable domain, rest sourced from reference TRBV5-1 and TRBJ2-3, is KAGVTQTPRYLIKTRGQQVTLSCSPISGHRSVSWYQQTPGQGLQFLFEYFSETQRNKGNFPGRFSGRQFSNSRSEMNVSTLELGDSALYLCASSIGLGGPDTQYFGPGTRLTVL.

In its sample, this clone was seen once. The chain carries TRBV2 and TRBJ2-1, with TRBD2 identical over 8 bases. V was pared by 4 bases and J by 0 bases, with 2 bases of the junction left unmatched. The CDR3 has 15 amino acids. Germline values: CDR1 SNHLY, CDR2 FYNNEI. Here the CDR3 reads CASSGGGNSYNEQFF. The CDR3 DNA reads TGTGCCAGCAGTGGCGGGGGGAACTCCTACAATGAGCAGTTCTTC.

CDR3 loop: CASSDSGANVLTF. The CDR3 bases are TGTGCCAGCTCAGACTCTGGGGCCAACGTCCTGACTTTC. The V gene is TRBV27, the J gene TRBJ2-6; D is unresolved. V lost 8 bases, J lost 0 bases, and 5 bases lay in between. The CDR3 runs 13 residues. Germline V gives CDR1 MNHEY, CDR2 SMNVEV (reference sequence).

This rearrangement joins TRBV5-1 to TRBJ2-1; the D is unclear. CDR1 is SGHRS and CDR2 is YFSETQ in the germline V gene. The CDR3 is made up of 14 amino acids. The V and J ends lost 0 bases and 1 base respectively, with 5 bases between them. The CDR3 here is CASSLDISYNEQFF. The CDR3 nucleotides read TGCGCCAGCAGCTTGGATATTTCCTACAATGAGCAGTTCTTC.

J is TRBJ2-2 and V is TRBV6-1, with D hard to call. The length of the CDR3 is 15 residues. Germline V gene lookup returns CDR1 MNHNS and CDR2 SASEGT. Trimming took off 2 bases at V and 3 bases at J, with 10 bases between the two ends. The CDR3 protein is CASSEYAEYTGELFF. CDR3 coding DNA: TGTGCCAGCAGTGAATATGCGGAGTACACCGGGGAGCTGTTTTTT.

The chain employs TRBV28 and TRBJ2-1; the match to TRBD2 covers 7 bases. J gave up 2 bases and V 5 bases, and 3 bases lay outside the gene matches. Germline V gene lookup returns CDR1 MDHEN and CDR2 SYDVKM. The CDR3 is made up of 14 amino acids. CDR3 protein: CASSGGSAYNEQFF. CDR3 nucleotide sequence: TGTGCCAGCAGTGGCGGGAGCGCCTACAATGAGCAGTTCTTC.

This clone was recorded only once. CDR3 sequence: CASTLAGGDEQYF. The DNA of the CDR3 is TGTGCCAGCACCCTAGCGGGAGGGGACGAGCAGTACTTC. This sequence joins TRBV11-2 and TRBJ2-7, with 12 bases aligning to TRBD2. The CDR3 is made up of 13 amino acids. Trimming took 7 bases from V and 5 from J; bases not matched to a gene: 3. The V gene's germline CDR1 is SGHAT and CDR2 FQNNGV.

V gene TRBV5-6 combines with J gene TRBJ2-2, with 15 positions matching TRBD2. Germline V CDR1 and CDR2: SGHDT, YYEEEE. This CDR3 is 19 amino acids long. Trimming removed 3 bases from V and 4 bases from J; junction bases left unmatched: 10. The CDR3 DNA sequence: TGTGCCAGCAGCTGGGGGGGACTAGCGGGAGGCCGCGGCACCGGGGAGCTGTTTTTT. This codes for CASSWGGLAGGRGTGELFF.

V usage is TRBV11-2 and J usage is TRBJ2-5, with TRBD1 as a possible D gene (6 bases). Germline assignment: CDR1 SGHAT and CDR2 FQNNGV. The CDR3 loop spans 17 amino acids. Trimming stripped 4 bases from V and 1 base from J, with 19 bases between. CDR3 residues: CASSSHAQGVAQETQYF. CDR3 nucleotides: TGTGCCAGCAGCTCCCATGCACAGGGAGTCGCCCAAGAGACCCAGTACTTC.

The chain combines TRBV5-4 with TRBJ2-1; 8 nucleotides align to TRBD1. The CDR3 covers 16 residues. CDR1 and CDR2 from the germline V gene are SGHNT and YYREEE (reference sequence). Trimming removed 4 bases from V and 3 bases from J; junction bases left unmatched: 9. The CDR3 is CASSLWAGTGYNEQFF. In DNA form, the CDR3 reads TGTGCCAGCAGCCTTTGGGCAGGGACAGGCTACAATGAGCAGTTCTTC. Filled out from reference TRBV5-4 and TRBJ2-1, the complete variable domain reads ETGVTQSPTHLIKTRGQQVTLRCSSQSGHNTVSWYQQALGQGPQFIFQYYREEENGRGNFPPRFSGLQFPNYSSELNVNALELDDSALYLCASSLWAGTGYNEQFFGPGTRLTVL.

The rearrangement uses TRBV7-9 and TRBJ1-1, with D perhaps TRBD1 (6 bases). Germline CDR1 and CDR2: SEHNR and FQNEAQ (reference sequence). This CDR3 spans 15 amino acids. Trimming shortened V by 6 bases and J by 1 base, and 15 bases separated the two germline ends. The CDR3 spells CASSRIGQPNTEAFF. CDR3 coding DNA: TGTGCCAGCAGTCGTATTGGACAGCCGAACACTGAAGCTTTCTTT.

With respect to this clone: Distinct nucleotide sequences in the sample also encode this CDR3. The chain is built from TRBV29-1 and TRBJ1-2, with 10 nucleotides matching TRBD1. The CDR3 is made up of 15 amino acids. J was trimmed by 4 bases and V by 3 bases; bases with no gene match: 8. The germline CDR1 and CDR2 sequences are SQVTM and ANQGSEA. The CDR3 here is CSVDRQGAGSYGYTF. The CDR3 DNA sequence: TGCAGCGTTGACAGACAGGGGGCAGGCTCCTATGGCTACACCTTC.

The chain combines TRBV6-6 with TRBJ1-3; D gene ambiguous. The CDR3 contains 15 residues. V was pared by 5 bases and J by 4 bases, with 15 bases between. Germline CDR1 and CDR2: MNHNY and SVGAGI (reference sequence). Written as DNA, the CDR3 is TGTGCCAGCAGTCCCCTCGATGTTGAGGGAAACACCATATATTTT. Protein product: CASSPLDVEGNTIYF.

V gene TRBV10-1 combines with J gene TRBJ2-1, with 12 bases that match TRBD2. The CDR3 has 14 residues. The V gene's germline CDR1 is WNHNN and CDR2 SYGVQD (reference sequence). V shed 3 bases and J 9 bases; nucleotides not matched to a gene: 3. The CDR3 sequence is CASSDLAGGSEQFF. In DNA, the CDR3 is TGCGCCAGCAGTGATCTAGCGGGAGGGAGTGAGCAGTTCTTC.